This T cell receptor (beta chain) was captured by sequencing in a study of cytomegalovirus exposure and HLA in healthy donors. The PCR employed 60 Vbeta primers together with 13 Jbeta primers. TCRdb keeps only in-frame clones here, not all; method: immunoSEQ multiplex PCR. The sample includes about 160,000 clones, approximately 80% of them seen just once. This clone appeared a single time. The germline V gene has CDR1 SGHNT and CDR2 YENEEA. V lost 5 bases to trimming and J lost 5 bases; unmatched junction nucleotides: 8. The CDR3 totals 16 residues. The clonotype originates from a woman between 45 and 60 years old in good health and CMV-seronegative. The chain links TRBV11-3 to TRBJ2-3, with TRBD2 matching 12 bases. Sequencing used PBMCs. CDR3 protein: CASSLRLAGVLDTQYF. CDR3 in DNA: TGTGCCAGCAGCCTACGACTAGCGGGAGTCCTAGATACGCAGTATTTT.